This TCR beta chain originates from a study of blood T cell repertoires in COVID-19. Turning to the study itself: Italy, Spain and the United States were the sources of the convalescent and acute COVID-19 samples. The analysed material was cDNA or gDNA that came from T cells, B-cell-depleted T cells, or PBMCs.

V was shortened by 5 bases and J by 0 bases, with 14 bases between the two germline ends. The CDR3 has 16 amino acids. Germline CDR1 is SGHAT and CDR2 is FQNNGV. Original data processing: Counts of nucleated cells, estimated from reference gene primer amplification, were obtained. Generated by immunoSEQ multiplex PCR, the TCRdb table keeps only in-frame clones and is missing some. D and trimming were read from the DNA, whereas the V and J calls and clone size are those reported in that table. In the table there are about 80,000 clones, approximately 80% of which are singletons. Sequenced: peripheral blood. The rearrangement links TRBV11-2 to TRBJ1-3; D remains ambiguous. The clonotype comes from a man older than 75 with acute or convalescent COVID-19. CDR3 sequence reads: CASSPLGRSSGNTIYF. CDR3 bases: TGTGCCAGCAGCCCTCTGGGCCGGTCCTCTGGAAACACCATATATTTT.